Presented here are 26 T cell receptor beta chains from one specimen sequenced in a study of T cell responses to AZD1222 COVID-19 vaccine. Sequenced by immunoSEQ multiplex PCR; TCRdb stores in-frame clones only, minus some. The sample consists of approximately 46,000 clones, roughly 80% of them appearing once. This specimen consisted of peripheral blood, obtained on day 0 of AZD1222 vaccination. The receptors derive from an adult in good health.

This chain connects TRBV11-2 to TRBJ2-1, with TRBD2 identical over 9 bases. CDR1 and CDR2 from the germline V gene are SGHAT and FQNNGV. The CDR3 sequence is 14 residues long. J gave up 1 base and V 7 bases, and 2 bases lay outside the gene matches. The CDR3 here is CASTAGGSYNEQFF. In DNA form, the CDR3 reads TGTGCCAGCACCGCGGGGGGGTCCTACAATGAGCAGTTCTTC. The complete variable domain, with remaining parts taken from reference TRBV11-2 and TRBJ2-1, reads EAGVAQSPRYKIIEKRQSVAFWCNPISGHATLYWYQQILGQGPKLLIQFQNNGVVDDSQLPKDRFSAERLKGVDSTLKIQPAKLEDSAVYLCASTAGGSYNEQFFGPGTRLTVL.

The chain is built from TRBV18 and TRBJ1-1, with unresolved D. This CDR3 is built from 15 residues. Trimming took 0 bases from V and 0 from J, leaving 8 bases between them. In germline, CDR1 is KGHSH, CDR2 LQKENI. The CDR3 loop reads CASSPPGSLNTEAFF. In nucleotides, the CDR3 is TGTGCCAGCTCACCACCGGGCAGCTTGAACACTGAAGCTTTCTTT.

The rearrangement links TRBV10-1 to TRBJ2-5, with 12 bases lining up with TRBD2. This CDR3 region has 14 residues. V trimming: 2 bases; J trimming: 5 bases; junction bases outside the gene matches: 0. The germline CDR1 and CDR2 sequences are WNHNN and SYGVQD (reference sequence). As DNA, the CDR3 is TGCGCCAGCAGTGAGGGGACTAGCGGGGAGACCCAGTACTTC. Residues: CASSEGTSGETQYF.

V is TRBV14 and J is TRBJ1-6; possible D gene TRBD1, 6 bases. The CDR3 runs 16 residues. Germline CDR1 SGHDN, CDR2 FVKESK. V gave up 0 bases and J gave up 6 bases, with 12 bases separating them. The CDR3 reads CASSQDTGTPNSPLHF. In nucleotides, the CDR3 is TGTGCCAGCAGCCAAGACACCGGGACACCTAATTCACCCCTCCACTTT.

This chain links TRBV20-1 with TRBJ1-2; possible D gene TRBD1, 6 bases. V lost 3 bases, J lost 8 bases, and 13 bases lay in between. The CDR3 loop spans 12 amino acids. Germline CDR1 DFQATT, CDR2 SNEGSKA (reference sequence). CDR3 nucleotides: TGCAGTGCTAGTGCAGGGGTGGAAGGCTACACCTTC. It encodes CSASAGVEGYTF.

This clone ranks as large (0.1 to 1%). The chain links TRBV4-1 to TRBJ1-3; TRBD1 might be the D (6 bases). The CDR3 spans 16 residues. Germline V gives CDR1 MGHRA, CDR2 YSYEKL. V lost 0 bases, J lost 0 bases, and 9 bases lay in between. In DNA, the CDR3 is TGCGCCAGCAGCCAAGAGGACAGCTACTCTGGAAACACCATATATTTT. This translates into CASSQEDSYSGNTIYF.

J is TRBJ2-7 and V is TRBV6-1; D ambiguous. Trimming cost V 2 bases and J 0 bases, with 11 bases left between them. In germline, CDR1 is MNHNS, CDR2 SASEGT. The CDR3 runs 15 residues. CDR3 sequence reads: CASSESLGSSYEQYF. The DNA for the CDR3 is TGTGCCAGCAGTGAAAGCTTGGGTAGCTCCTACGAGCAGTACTTC.

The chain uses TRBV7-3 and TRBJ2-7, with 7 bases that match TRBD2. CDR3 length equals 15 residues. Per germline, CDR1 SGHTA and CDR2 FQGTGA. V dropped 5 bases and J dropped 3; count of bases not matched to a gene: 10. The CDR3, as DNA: TGTGCCAGCAGCAAACGGGCTAGCGGAGTCTACGAGCAGTACTTC. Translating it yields CASSKRASGVYEQYF.

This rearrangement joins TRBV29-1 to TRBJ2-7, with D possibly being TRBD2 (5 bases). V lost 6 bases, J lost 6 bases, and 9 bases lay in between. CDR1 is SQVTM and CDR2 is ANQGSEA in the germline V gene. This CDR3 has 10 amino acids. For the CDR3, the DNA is TGCAGCGTATCTAGCTCCGAGCAGTACTTC. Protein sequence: CSVSSSEQYF.

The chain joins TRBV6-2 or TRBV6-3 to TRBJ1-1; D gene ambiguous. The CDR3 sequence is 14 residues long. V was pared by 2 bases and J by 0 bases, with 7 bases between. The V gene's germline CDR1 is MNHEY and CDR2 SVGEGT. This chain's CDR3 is CASSYRAMNTEAFF. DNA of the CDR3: TGTGCCAGCAGTTACAGGGCTATGAACACTGAAGCTTTCTTT.

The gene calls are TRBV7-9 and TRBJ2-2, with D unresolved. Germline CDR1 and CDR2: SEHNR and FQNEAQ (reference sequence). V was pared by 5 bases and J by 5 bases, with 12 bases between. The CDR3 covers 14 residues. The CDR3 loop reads CASSPGRVTGELFF. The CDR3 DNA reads TGTGCCAGCAGCCCCGGACGGGTAACCGGGGAGCTGTTTTTT.

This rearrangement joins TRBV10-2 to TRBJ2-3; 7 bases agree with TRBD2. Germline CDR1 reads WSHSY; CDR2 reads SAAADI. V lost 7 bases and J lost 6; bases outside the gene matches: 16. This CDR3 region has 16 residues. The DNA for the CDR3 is TGCGCCAGCACCGATCCGAGCGGGGTACGGGGGGATACGCAGTATTTT. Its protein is CASTDPSGVRGDTQYF.

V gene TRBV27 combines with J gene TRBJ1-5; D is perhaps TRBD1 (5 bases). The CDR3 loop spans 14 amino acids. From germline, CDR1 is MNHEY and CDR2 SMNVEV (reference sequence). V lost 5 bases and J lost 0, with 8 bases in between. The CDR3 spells CASSLTGSNQPQHF. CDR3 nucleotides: TGTGCCAGCAGTCTTACAGGTAGCAATCAGCCCCAGCATTTT.

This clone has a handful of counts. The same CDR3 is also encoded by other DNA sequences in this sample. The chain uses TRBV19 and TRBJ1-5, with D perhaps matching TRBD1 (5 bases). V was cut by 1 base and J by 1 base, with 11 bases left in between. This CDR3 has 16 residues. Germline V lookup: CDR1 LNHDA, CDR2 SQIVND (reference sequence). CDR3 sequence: CASSIGGGGSNQPQHF. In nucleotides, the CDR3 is TGTGCCAGTAGTATAGGGGGCGGGGGGAGCAATCAGCCCCAGCATTTT.

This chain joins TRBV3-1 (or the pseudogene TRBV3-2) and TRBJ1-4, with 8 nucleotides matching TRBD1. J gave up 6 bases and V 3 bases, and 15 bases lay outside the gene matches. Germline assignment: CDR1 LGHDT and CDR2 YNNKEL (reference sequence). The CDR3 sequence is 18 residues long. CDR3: CASSQIPLSTGVDEKLFF. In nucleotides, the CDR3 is TGTGCCAGCAGCCAGATCCCACTCTCGACAGGGGTGGATGAAAAACTGTTTTTT.

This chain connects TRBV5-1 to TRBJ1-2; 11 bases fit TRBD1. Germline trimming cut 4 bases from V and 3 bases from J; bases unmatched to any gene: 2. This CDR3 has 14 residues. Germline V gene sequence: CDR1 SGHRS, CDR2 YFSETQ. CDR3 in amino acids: CASSVGQGDYGYTF. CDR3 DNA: TGCGCCAGCAGCGTGGGACAGGGGGACTATGGCTACACCTTC.

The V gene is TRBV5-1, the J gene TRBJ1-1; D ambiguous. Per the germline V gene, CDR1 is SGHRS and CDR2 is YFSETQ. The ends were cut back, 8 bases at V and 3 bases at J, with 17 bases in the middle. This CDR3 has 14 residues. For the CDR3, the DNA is TGCGCCAGTCGGCCGAGAACCGGGGACACTGAAGCTTTCTTT. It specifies CASRPRTGDTEAFF. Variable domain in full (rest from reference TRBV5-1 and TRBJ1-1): KAGVTQTPRYLIKTRGQQVTLSCSPISGHRSVSWYQQTPGQGLQFLFEYFSETQRNKGNFPGRFSGRQFSNSRSEMNVSTLELGDSALYLCASRPRTGDTEAFFGQGTRLTVV.

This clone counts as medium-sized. CDR3 DNA: TGCGCCAGCAGCCAAGGTTTTGGGACAGAGCCCCAGCATTTT. It codes for CASSQGFGTEPQHF. This chain connects TRBV4-1 to TRBJ1-5, with TRBD1 matching 7 bases. The CDR3 covers 14 residues. CDR1 and CDR2 (germline): MGHRA, YSYEKL. The junction had 5 bases not matched to a gene; V was cut back by 1 base and J by 8 bases.

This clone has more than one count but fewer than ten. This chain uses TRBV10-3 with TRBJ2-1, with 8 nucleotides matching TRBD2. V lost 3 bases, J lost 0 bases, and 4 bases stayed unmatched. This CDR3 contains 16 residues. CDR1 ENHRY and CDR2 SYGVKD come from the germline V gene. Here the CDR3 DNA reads TGTGCCATCAGTGATTTAGCGGGGAGCTCCTACAATGAGCAGTTCTTC. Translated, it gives CAISDLAGSSYNEQFF.

The CDR3, as DNA: TGTGCCAGCAGCCAAGAATGGAGCGGGGGGGTTAGCGATACGCAGTATTTT. Protein product: CASSQEWSGGVSDTQYF. The chain recombines TRBV3-1 (or the pseudogene TRBV3-2) with TRBJ2-3, with 10 bases aligning to TRBD2. This CDR3 is 17 amino acids long. Unmatched junction bases numbered 9, after V lost 0 bases and J lost 6 bases. Germline V gives CDR1 LGHDT, CDR2 YNNKEL (reference sequence).

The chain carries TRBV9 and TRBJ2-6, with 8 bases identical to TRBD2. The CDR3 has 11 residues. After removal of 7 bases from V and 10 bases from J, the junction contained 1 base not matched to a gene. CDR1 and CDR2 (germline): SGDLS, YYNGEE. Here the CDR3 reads CASERGNVLTF. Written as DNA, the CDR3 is TGTGCCAGCGAGCGGGGGAACGTCCTGACTTTC.

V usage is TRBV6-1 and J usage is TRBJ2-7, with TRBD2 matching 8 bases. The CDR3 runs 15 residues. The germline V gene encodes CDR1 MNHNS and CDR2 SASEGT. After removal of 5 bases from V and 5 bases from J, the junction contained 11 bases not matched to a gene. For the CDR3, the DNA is TGTGCCAGCAGTCCCCATTCAAGCGGGAGCGACGAGCAGTACTTC. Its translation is CASSPHSSGSDEQYF.

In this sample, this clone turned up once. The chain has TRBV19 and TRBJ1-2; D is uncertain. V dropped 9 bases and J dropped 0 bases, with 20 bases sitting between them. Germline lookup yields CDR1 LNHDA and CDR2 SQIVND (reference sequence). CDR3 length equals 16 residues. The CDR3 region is CASLPSGNGPNYGYTF. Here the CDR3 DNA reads TGTGCCAGCCTTCCGTCCGGAAACGGCCCTAACTATGGCTACACCTTC.

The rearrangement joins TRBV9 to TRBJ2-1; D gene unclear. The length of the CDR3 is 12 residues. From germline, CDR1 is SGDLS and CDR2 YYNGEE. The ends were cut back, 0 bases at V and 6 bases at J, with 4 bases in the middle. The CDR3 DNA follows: TGTGCCAGCAGCGTAGAAGGCAATGAGCAGTTCTTC. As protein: CASSVEGNEQFF.

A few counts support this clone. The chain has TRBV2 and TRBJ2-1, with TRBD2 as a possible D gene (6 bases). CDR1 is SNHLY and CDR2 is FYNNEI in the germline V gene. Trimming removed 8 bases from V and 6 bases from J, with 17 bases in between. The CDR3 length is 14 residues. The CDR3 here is CASAAERASNEQFF. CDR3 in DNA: TGTGCCAGCGCTGCAGAGCGGGCAAGCAATGAGCAGTTCTTC.

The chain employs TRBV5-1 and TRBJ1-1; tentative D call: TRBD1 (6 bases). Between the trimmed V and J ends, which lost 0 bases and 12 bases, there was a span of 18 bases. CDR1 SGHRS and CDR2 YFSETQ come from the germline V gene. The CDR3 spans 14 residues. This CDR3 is CASSLAQGRDRSFF. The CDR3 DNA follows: TGCGCCAGCAGCTTGGCACAGGGTAGGGATCGCTCTTTCTTT.